This TCR beta chain was captured in a study of cytomegalovirus exposure and HLA in healthy donors. CDR1 is GTSNPN and CDR2 is SVGIG in the germline V gene (reference sequence). V gave up 1 base and J gave up 5 bases, with 10 bases separating them. The CDR3 loop spans 13 amino acids. Study-wide results and limits: Roughly uniform depth of sequencing across donors was assumed in presence/absence analyses.

This clone was counted a single time. Its antigen remains unknown. PCR was performed using 60 Vbeta and 13 Jbeta primers. Libraries were prepared by immunoSEQ multiplex PCR; TCRdb keeps only in-frame clonotypes and omits some of them. The table lists 75,000 to 95,000 clones, 50% to 75% of them singletons, with about 3.9% in the top ten. The receptor comes from a man younger than 45 in good health and CMV-seronegative. Material for sequencing was PBMCs. The chain is built from TRBV30 and TRBJ2-3; tentatively, D is TRBD1 (6 bases). The CDR3 bases are TGTGCCTGGAGTGGGGGGCATGGAGATACGCAGTATTTT. It is translated as CAWSGGHGDTQYF.